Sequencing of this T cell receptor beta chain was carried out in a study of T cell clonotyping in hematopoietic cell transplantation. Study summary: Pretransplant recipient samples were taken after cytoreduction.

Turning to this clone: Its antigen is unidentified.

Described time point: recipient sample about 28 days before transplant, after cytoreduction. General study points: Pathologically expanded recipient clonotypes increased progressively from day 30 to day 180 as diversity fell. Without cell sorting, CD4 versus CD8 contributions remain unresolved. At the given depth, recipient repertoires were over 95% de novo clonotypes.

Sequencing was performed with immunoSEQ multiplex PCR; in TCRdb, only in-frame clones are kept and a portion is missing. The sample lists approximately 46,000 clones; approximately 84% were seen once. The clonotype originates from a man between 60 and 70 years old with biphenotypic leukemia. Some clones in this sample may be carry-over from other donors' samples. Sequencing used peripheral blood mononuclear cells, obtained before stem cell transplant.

CDR3 in amino acids: CASSGRTPGDTQYF. The CDR3, as DNA: TGTGCCAGCAGCGGCAGGACTCCTGGGGATACGCAGTATTTT. The chain has TRBV9 and TRBJ2-3; tentatively, D is TRBD2 (5 bases). There are 14 residues in the CDR3. V lost 3 bases and J 6 bases, leaving 14 bases between the germline ends. Germline-derived CDR1 and CDR2 are SGDLS and YYNGEE.